Sequencing of this TCR beta chain was carried out in a study of blood T cell repertoires in COVID-19. The overall study: T cells, B-cell-depleted T cells, or PBMCs provided the cDNA or gDNA that served as material.

CDR1 MNHEY and CDR2 SMNVEV come from the germline V gene (reference sequence). CDR3 length equals 16 residues. Trimming cost V 0 bases and J 6 bases, with 12 bases left between them. This clone occurred a few times. Original processing notes: Reference gene primer amplification yielded estimated nucleated cell counts. The data were produced by immunoSEQ multiplex PCR, yet TCRdb's version contains in-frame clones alone and is incomplete. V, J and clone size derive from that table, while D and trimming were established from the DNA sequence. The sample has over 300,000 clones, roughly 85% seen once. Assignment of participants to cohorts was predicated upon participant-reported clinical history.

Sequencing used PBMCs or T cells enriched from blood (not recorded which). This chain links TRBV27 with TRBJ1-6; weak D call: TRBD1 (5 bases). This clonotype was sampled from a man in his thirties or forties who had recovered from COVID-19. The CDR3: CASSLSRQTFNSPLHF. DNA for the CDR3: TGTGCCAGCAGTTTATCGAGACAGACTTTTAATTCACCCCTCCACTTT.